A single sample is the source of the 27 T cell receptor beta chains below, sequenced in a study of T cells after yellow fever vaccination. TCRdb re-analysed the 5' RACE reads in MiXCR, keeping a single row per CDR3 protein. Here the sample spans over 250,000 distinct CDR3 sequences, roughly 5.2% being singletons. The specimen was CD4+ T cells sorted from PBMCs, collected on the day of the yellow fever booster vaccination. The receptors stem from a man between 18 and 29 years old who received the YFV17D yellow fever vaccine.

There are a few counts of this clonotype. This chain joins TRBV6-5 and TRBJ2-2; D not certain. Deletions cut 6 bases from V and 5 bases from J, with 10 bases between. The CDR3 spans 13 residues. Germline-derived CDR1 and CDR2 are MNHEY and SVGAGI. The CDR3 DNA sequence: TGTGCCAGCAGCCTGATTACAACCGGGGAGCTGTTTTTT. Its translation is CASSLITTGELFF.

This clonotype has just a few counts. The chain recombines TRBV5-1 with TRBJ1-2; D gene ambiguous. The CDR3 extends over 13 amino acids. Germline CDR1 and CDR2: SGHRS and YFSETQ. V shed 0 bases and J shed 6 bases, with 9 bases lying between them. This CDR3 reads CASSLGSGDGYTF. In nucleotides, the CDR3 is TGCGCCAGCAGCTTGGGTTCCGGTGATGGCTACACCTTC.

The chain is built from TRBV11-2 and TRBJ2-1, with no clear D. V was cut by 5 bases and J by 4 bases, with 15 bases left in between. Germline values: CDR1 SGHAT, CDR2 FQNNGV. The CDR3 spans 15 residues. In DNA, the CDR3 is TGTGCCAGCAGCGCTATATTGGGCCGTTACAATGAGCAGTTCTTC. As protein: CASSAILGRYNEQFF.

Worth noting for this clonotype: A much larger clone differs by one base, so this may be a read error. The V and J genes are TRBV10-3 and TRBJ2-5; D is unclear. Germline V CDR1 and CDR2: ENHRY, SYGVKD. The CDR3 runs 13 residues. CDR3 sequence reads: CAISWTDQETHYF. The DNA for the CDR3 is TGTGCCATCAGTTGGACGGACCAAGAGACCCACTACTTC.

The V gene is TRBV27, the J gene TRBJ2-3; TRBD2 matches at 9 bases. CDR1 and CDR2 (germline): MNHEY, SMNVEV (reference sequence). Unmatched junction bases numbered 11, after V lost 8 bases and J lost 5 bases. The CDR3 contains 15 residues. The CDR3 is CASLIRTSVGDTQYF. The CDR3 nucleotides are TGTGCCAGCCTCATTCGGACTAGCGTCGGAGATACGCAGTATTTT.

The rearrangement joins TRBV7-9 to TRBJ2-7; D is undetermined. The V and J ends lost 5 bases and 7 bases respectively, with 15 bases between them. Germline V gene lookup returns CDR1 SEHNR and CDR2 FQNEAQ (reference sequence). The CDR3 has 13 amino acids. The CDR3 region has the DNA TGTGCCAGCAGCAAGCCCCAGGTGGGAGAGCAGTACTTC. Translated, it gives CASSKPQVGEQYF.

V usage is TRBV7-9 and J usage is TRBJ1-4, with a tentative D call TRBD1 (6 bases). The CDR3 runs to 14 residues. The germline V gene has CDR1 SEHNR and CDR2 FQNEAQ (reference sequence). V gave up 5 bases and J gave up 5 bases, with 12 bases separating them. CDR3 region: CASSETGTNEKLFF. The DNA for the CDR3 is TGTGCCAGCAGCGAGACAGGCACCAATGAAAAACTGTTTTTT. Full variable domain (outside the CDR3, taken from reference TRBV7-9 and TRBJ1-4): DTGVSQNPRHKITKRGQNVTFRCDPISEHNRLYWYRQTLGQGPEFLTYFQNEAQLEKSRLLSDRFSAERPKGSFSTLEIQRTEQGDSAMYLCASSETGTNEKLFFGSGTQLSVL.

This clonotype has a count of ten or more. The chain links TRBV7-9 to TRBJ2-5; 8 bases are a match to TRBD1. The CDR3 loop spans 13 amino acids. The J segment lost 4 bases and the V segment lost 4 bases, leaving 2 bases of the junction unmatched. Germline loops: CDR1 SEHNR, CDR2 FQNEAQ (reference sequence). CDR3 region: CASSSRGPETQYF. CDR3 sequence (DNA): TGTGCCAGCAGCTCCAGGGGGCCAGAGACCCAGTACTTC. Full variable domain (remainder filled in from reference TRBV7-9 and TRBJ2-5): DTGVSQNPRHKITKRGQNVTFRCDPISEHNRLYWYRQTLGQGPEFLTYFQNEAQLEKSRLLSDRFSAERPKGSFSTLEIQRTEQGDSAMYLCASSSRGPETQYFGPGTRLLVL.

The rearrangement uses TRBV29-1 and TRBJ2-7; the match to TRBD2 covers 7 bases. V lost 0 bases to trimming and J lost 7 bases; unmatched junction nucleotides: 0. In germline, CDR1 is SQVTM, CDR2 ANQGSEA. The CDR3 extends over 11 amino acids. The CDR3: CSVEEGGEQYV. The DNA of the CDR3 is TGCAGCGTTGAAGAGGGAGGGGAGCAGTACGTC.

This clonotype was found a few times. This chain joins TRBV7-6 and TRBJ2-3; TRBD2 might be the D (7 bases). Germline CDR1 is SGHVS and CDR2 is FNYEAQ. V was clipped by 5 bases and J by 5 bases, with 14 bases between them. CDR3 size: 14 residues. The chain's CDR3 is CASSVRGAGDTQYF. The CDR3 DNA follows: TGTGCCAGCAGCGTCCGGGGGGCTGGAGATACGCAGTATTTT.

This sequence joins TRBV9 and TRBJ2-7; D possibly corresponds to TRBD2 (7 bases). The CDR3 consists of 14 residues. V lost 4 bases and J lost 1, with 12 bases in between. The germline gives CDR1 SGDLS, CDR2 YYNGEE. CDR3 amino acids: CASSRGGGSYEQYF. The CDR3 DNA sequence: TGTGCCAGCAGCCGAGGGGGAGGGTCCTACGAGCAGTACTTC.

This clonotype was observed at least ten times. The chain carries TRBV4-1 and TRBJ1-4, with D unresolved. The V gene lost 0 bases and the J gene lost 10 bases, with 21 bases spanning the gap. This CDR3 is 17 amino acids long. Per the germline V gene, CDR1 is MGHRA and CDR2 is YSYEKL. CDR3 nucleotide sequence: TGCGCCAGCAGCCAAGATTATGAGGCCTTAACCCAGAGAAAACTGTTTTTT. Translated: CASSQDYEALTQRKLFF.

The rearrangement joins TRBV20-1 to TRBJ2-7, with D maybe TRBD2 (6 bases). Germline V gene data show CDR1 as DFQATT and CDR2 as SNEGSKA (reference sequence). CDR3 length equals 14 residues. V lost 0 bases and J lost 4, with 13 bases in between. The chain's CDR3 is CSAREGQGLYEQYF. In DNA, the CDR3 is TGCAGTGCTAGAGAAGGTCAGGGACTGTACGAGCAGTACTTC.

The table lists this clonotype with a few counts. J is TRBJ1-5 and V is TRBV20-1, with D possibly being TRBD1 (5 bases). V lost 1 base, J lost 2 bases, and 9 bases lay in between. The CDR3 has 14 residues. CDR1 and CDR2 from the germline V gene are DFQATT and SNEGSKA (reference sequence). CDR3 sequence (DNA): TGCAGTGCTAGAGGGGGCCCTGGCAATCAGCCCCAGCATTTT. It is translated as CSARGGPGNQPQHF.

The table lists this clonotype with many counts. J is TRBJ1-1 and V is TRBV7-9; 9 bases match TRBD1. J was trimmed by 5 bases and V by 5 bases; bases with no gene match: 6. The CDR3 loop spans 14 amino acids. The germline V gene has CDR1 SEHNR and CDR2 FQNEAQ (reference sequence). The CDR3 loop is CASSADRGGTEAFF. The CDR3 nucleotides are TGTGCCAGCAGCGCGGACAGGGGAGGGACTGAAGCTTTCTTT. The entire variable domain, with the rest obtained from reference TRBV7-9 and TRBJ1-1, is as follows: DTGVSQNPRHKITKRGQNVTFRCDPISEHNRLYWYRQTLGQGPEFLTYFQNEAQLEKSRLLSDRFSAERPKGSFSTLEIQRTEQGDSAMYLCASSADRGGTEAFFGQGTRLTVV.

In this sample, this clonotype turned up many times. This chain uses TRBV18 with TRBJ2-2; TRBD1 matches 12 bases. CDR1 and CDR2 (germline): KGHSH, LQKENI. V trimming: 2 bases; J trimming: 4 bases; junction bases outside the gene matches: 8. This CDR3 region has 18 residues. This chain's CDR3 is CASSPNPGQGARTGELFF. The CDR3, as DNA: TGTGCCAGCTCACCAAACCCGGGACAGGGGGCCCGCACCGGGGAGCTGTTTTTT.

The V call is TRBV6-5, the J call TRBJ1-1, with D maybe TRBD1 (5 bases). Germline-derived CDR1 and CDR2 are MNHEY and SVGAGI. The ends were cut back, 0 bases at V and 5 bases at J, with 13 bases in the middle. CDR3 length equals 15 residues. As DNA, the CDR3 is TGTGCCAGCAGTTACTCGAAGAGGGGAAGTACTGAAGCTTTCTTT. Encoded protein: CASSYSKRGSTEAFF.

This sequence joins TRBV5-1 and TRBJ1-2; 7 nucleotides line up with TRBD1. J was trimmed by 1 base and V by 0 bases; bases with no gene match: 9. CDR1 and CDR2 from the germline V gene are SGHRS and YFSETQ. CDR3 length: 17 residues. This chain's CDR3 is CASSLGFSTGLNYGYTF. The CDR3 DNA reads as TGCGCCAGCAGCTTGGGTTTCTCGACAGGGCTTAACTATGGCTACACCTTC.

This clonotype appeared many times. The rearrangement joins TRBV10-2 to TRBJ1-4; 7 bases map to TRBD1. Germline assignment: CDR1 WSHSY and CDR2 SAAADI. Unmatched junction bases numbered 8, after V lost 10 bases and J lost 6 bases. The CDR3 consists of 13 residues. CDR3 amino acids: CATRQGGDEKLFF. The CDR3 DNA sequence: TGCGCCACCCGACAGGGAGGCGATGAAAAACTGTTTTTT.

As DNA, the CDR3 is TGTGCCAGCAGCTTAGGACAGGGCCTCGGCTACACCTTC. This sequence encodes CASSLGQGLGYTF. The chain recombines TRBV7-2 with TRBJ1-2, with TRBD1 identical over 7 bases. The CDR3 has 13 residues. CDR1 and CDR2 from the germline V gene are SGHTA and FQGNSA. The junction had 4 bases not matched to a gene; V was cut back by 1 base and J by 8 bases. Using reference TRBV7-2 and TRBJ1-2 for the parts outside the CDR3, the full variable domain is GAGVSQSPSNKVTEKGKDVELRCDPISGHTALYWYRQSLGQGLEFLIYFQGNSAPDKSGLPSDRFSAERTGGSVSTLTIQRTQQEDSAVYLCASSLGQGLGYTFGSGTRLTVV.

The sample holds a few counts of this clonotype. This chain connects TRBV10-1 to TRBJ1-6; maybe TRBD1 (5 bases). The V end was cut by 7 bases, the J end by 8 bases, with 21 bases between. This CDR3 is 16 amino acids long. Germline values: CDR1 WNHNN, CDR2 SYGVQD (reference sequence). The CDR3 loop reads CASTPVGHPIHSPLHF. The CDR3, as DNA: TGCGCCAGCACCCCAGTCGGACATCCCATCCATTCACCCCTCCACTTT.

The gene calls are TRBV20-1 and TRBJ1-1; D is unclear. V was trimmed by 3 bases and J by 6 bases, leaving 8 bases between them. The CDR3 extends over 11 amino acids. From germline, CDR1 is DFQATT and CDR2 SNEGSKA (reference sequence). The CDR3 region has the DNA TGCAGTGCTAGTGAGGGCCCTGAAGCTTTCTTT. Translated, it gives CSASEGPEAFF.

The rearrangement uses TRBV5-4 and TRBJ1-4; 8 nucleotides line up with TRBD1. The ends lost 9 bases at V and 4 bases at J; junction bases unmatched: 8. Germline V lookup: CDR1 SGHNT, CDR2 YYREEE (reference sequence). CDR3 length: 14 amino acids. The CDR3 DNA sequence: TGTGCCACCCATCGCGACAGGGGTAATGAAAAACTGTTTTTT. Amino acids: CATHRDRGNEKLFF.

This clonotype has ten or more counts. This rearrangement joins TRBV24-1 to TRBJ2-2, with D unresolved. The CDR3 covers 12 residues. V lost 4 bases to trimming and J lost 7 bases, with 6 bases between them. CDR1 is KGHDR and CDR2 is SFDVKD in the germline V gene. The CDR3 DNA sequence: TGTGCCACCAGTGAATGGGGCGGGGAGCTGTTTTTT. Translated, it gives CATSEWGGELFF.

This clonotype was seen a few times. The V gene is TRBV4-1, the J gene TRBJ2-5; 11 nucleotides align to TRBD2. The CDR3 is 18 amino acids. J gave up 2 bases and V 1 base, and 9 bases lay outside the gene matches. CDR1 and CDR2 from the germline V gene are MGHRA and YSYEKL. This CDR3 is CASSQVEWASGGQETQYF. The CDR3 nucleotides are TGCGCCAGCAGCCAAGTTGAATGGGCTAGCGGGGGGCAAGAGACCCAGTACTTC.

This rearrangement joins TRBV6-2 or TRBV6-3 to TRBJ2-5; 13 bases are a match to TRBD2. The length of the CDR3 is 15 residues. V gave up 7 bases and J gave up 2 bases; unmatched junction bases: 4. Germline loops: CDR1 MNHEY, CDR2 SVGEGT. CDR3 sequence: CASTGTSGDQETQYF. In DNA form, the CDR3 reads TGTGCCAGCACCGGGACTAGCGGGGATCAAGAGACCCAGTACTTC.

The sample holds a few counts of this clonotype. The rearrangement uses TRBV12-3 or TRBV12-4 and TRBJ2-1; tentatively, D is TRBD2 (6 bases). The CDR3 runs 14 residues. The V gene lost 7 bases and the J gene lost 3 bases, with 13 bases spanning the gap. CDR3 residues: CASTPGGVYNEQFF. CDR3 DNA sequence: TGTGCCAGCACCCCCGGGGGAGTCTACAATGAGCAGTTCTTC.